Each of the 14 T cell receptor beta chains below was sequenced from the same sample in a study of blood T cells in healthy people across ages. A second PCR of about 7 to 12 cycles used a sample-barcoded 5' primer and a J-beta primer mix. Using its own MiXCR run on the 5' RACE reads, TCRdb lists one record per CDR3 protein. The sample lists approximately 2,000,000 distinct CDR3 sequences, roughly two fifths seen once, with around 23% in the top ten. The sample comprised blood. The receptors stem from a human donor in good health.

This chain joins TRBV5-5 and TRBJ2-5, with D maybe TRBD1 (6 bases). Looked up from germline, CDR1 is SGHKS and CDR2 is YYEKEE (reference sequence). V lost 0 bases, J lost 3 bases, and 12 bases lay in between. The CDR3 is made up of 15 amino acids. The CDR3: CASSLVYWTEETQYF. CDR3 bases: TGTGCCAGCAGCTTGGTCTATTGGACAGAAGAGACCCAGTACTTC.

This clonotype was seen only a few times. The gene calls are TRBV20-1 and TRBJ2-5; TRBD2 agrees at 14 bases. The J call could be wrong; TRBJ2-7 is a better fit for the DNA end. Germline-derived CDR1 and CDR2 are DFQATT and SNEGSKA (reference sequence). This CDR3 has 14 residues. As DNA, the CDR3 is TGCAGTGGGACTAGCGGGGGGCTAGGCTACGAGCAGTACTTC. It codes for CSGTSGGLGYEQYF.

As for this clonotype: The junction and the germline gene differ at one end; a read error may be behind it. V is TRBV29-1 and J is TRBJ1-2; no firm D call. The CDR3 covers 12 residues. The germline V gene encodes CDR1 SQVTM and CDR2 ANQGSEA. This CDR3 reads CSVEGMRDGYTF. The CDR3 coding sequence is TGCAGCGTGGAAGGGATGAGGGATGGCTACACCTTC.

The V gene is TRBV6-5, the J gene TRBJ2-2, with D possibly matching TRBD2 (7 bases). CDR3 size: 15 residues. Germline loops: CDR1 MNHEY, CDR2 SVGAGI. V gave up 7 bases and J gave up 3 bases, with 15 bases separating them. Here the CDR3 reads CASTKGGADTGELFF. DNA of the CDR3: TGTGCCAGCACAAAGGGGGGGGCCGACACCGGGGAGCTGTTTTTT.

The rearrangement uses TRBV7-2 and TRBJ1-1, with D maybe TRBD1 (5 bases). The germline V gene encodes CDR1 SGHTA and CDR2 FQGNSA. V gave up 1 base and J gave up 3 bases, with 15 bases separating them. This CDR3 region has 16 residues. Here the CDR3 reads CASSLGGWDLYTEAFF. As DNA, the CDR3 is TGTGCCAGCAGCTTAGGGGGGTGGGACCTTTACACTGAAGCTTTCTTT.

On this clonotype: The junction does not match germline at one end; this may be a read error. The chain links TRBV7-2 to TRBJ1-4; D unresolved. The CDR3 has 12 residues. The germline V gene encodes CDR1 SGHTA and CDR2 FQGNSA. The CDR3 region has the DNA TGTGCCAGCAGCCGGGTTAATGAAAAACGGTTTTTT. It codes for CASSRVNEKRFF. Full variable domain (outside the CDR3, taken from reference TRBV7-2 and TRBJ1-4): GAGVSQSPSNKVTEKGKDVELRCDPISGHTALYWYRQSLGQGLEFLIYFQGNSAPDKSGLPSDRFSAERTGGSVSTLTIQRTQQEDSAVYLCASSRVNEKRFFGSGTQLSVL.

This clonotype was counted a few times. The rearrangement joins TRBV7-8 to TRBJ2-7; TRBD1 might be the D (6 bases). CDR1 and CDR2 (germline): SGHVS, FQNEAQ. Trimming removed 8 bases from V and 2 bases from J, with 10 bases in between. This CDR3 has 12 amino acids. This CDR3 reads CASGGITYEQYF. The CDR3 DNA reads TGTGCCAGCGGGGGCATTACCTACGAGCAGTACTTC.

This clonotype was observed a handful of times. The chain combines TRBV7-6 with TRBJ2-2; D might be TRBD2 (6 bases). Germline-derived CDR1 and CDR2 are SGHVS and FNYEAQ. Trimming took off 5 bases at V and 0 bases at J, with 19 bases between the two ends. The CDR3 consists of 18 residues. CDR3 protein: CASSIRIGGTANTGELFF. CDR3 DNA: TGTGCCAGCAGCATACGCATAGGCGGGACGGCGAACACCGGGGAGCTGTTTTTT.

This clonotype was detected a few times. This chain joins TRBV7-6 and TRBJ1-2; D perhaps matches TRBD1 (6 bases). Between the trimmed V and J ends, which lost 1 base and 10 bases, there was a span of 16 bases. This CDR3 comprises 14 residues. Germline CDR1 reads SGHVS; CDR2 reads FNYEAQ. CDR3 amino acids: CASSLDEGGRLYTF. As DNA, the CDR3 is TGTGCCAGCAGCTTAGACGAGGGGGGGCGCCTCTACACCTTC.

This clonotype was counted only a few times. The chain has TRBV7-9 and TRBJ2-7, with TRBD1 matching 8 bases. This CDR3 region has 16 residues. CDR1 and CDR2 (germline): SEHNR, FQNEAQ (reference sequence). Unmatched junction bases numbered 7, after V lost 1 base and J lost 2 bases. CDR3 in amino acids: CASSLDGTGTPYEQYF. CDR3 sequence (DNA): TGTGCCAGCAGCTTAGACGGGACAGGAACCCCCTACGAGCAGTACTTC. Full variable domain (missing parts from reference TRBV7-9 and TRBJ2-7): DTGVSQNPRHKITKRGQNVTFRCDPISEHNRLYWYRQTLGQGPEFLTYFQNEAQLEKSRLLSDRFSAERPKGSFSTLEIQRTEQGDSAMYLCASSLDGTGTPYEQYFGPGTRLTVT.

The chain links TRBV10-3 to TRBJ1-2; D gene uncertain. CDR3 length equals 11 residues. Germline V lookup: CDR1 ENHRY, CDR2 SYGVKD. Trimming cost V 6 bases and J 4 bases, with 6 bases left between them. CDR3 coding DNA: TGTGCCATCAGGCTCCCCTATGGCTACACCTTC. Protein: CAIRLPYGYTF.

This clonotype has a single count. The chain is built from TRBV28 and TRBJ1-5, with 7 bases aligning to TRBD1. Unmatched junction bases numbered 15, after V lost 2 bases and J lost 5 bases. This CDR3 contains 18 residues. Germline CDR1 is MDHEN and CDR2 is SYDVKM. The CDR3 protein is CASSLEGWGGGGHQPQHF. The DNA of the CDR3 is TGTGCCAGCAGTTTAGAGGGTTGGGGAGGGGGCGGCCATCAGCCCCAGCATTTT.

This clonotype occurred a few times. The chain is built from TRBV7-2 and TRBJ1-5; D is uncertain. Germline V lookup: CDR1 SGHTA, CDR2 FQGNSA. The CDR3 covers 17 residues. V lost 0 bases, J lost 0 bases, and 12 bases lay in between. The CDR3 region has the DNA TGTGCCAGCAGCTTAGCGGGTACACCCTATAGCAATCAGCCCCAGCATTTT. Protein product: CASSLAGTPYSNQPQHF.

V is TRBV6-2 or TRBV6-3 and J is TRBJ2-6, with no clear D. The CDR3 sequence is 15 residues long. Germline values: CDR1 MNHEY, CDR2 SVGEGT. V lost 6 bases, J lost 0 bases, and 9 bases lay in between. CDR3: CASREVNSGANVLTF. Here the CDR3 DNA reads TGTGCCAGCAGAGAGGTGAACTCTGGGGCCAACGTCCTGACTTTC.